This TCR beta chain was identified in a study of T cells after yellow fever vaccination. Study findings and constraints: A secondary response was less intense yet reached its peak sooner, at day 5 versus 15.

This clonotype has a handful of counts. TCRdb re-derived calls from the 5' RACE reads in MiXCR, one entry per CDR3 protein. The sample lists about 26,000 distinct CDR3 sequences, 4.5% seen once, with roughly two fifths in the top ten. V was cut by 0 bases and J by 7 bases, with 10 bases left in between. CDR1 is SGHRS, CDR2 YFSETQ, per germline. The length of the CDR3 is 13 residues. The sequences come from PBMCs, either bulk or a sorted T-cell subset (CD4+, CD8+, memory, or dextramer-sorted; not recorded which), collected on the day of the yellow fever booster vaccination. This chain uses TRBV5-1 with TRBJ1-1; TRBD1 might be the D (5 bases). This TCR derives from a man aged 18 to 35 who received the YFV17D yellow fever vaccine. The DNA for the CDR3 is TGCGCCAGCAGCTTGGCCAGGGAGAGTGAAGCTTTCTTT. It yields the protein CASSLARESEAFF.